This T cell receptor beta chain was observed in a study of T cells in tuberculosis (dated by TCRdb to 2016 to 2019). About the investigation overall: The study combined CD1B tetramers and high-throughput TCR immunosequencing to characterize T cells specific for the mycobacterial lipid antigen glucose monomycolate (GMM). What the work shows at the level of the full study, not this receptor alone: T cells that bind the CD1B-GMM tetramer with low affinity may have been missed by the stringent sort gate.

Because TCR-alpha and TCR-beta chains were sequenced unpaired, no chain pairing information was available. TCR libraries were generated with the immunoSEQ multiplex PCR assay, using TCR-beta and/or TCR-alpha/delta assays for each sample. Amplified TCR libraries were sequenced on the Illumina high-throughput platform. Under the source paper's analysis protocol: Clustering and dimensionality reduction were performed using pairwise TCRdist distances among GMM-specific receptors from ex vivo sorted or in vitro expanded T cells. Sequence motifs, defined by gene usage and CDR3 content, were tested for enrichment in tetramer-positive compared with tetramer-negative populations. TCRdb mirrors the immuneACCESS table, restricted to in-frame sequences. Some clones are absent from its copies; in checked studies, under half trace to an unresolved V gene, and the reason for the others is unknown. That table gives V, J and clone size, and the DNA gave D and trimming. This sample gives 61,000 or so clones in total; around 86% of them show up just once. Around 13% of the sample is held by the ten biggest clonotypes.

To note about this clone: Base qualities are missing; no much larger clone stands one base away.

After being thawed and rested overnight, PBMC were stained with GMM-loaded CD1B tetramer, a Live/Dead dye and anti-CD3, and were then sorted on a FACS Aria II. CD1B tetramers were loaded with C32 glucose monomycolate purified from Rhodococcus equi. Before cryopreservation, the PBMC later used for tetramer sorting had been depleted of CD14-expressing monocytes as part of a separate study. From each donor, approximately 100,000 tetramer-negative cells were also sorted and analyzed side by side with the tetramer-positive cells. Antigen-specific T cells were sorted from a handful of healthy South African adults using GMM-loaded CD1B tetramers. For this chain, trimming is 5 bases at the V end and 1 base at the J end, and the number of junction bases without a gene match is 6. There are 15 amino acids in the CDR3, from cysteine to phenylalanine inclusive. The only DNA kept is the CDR3, 45 bases in frame from the first base. CDR1 is given as SGHTA and CDR2 as FQGNSA, both from the germline V gene.

Recombination linked TRBV7-2 to TRBJ2-7, with 9 bases matching TRBD1. The sequence derives from an adult woman with latent tuberculosis. The sequenced sample consisted of CD1b-GMM tetramer-negative cells sorted from PBMCs. What this sample's cell subset or site label stands for: T cells not binding CD1B-GMM tetramer, sorted from same donor. The DNA is TGTGCCAGCAGCGTAAACAGGGGGCTGTCCTACGAGCAGTACTTC. It translates to CASSVNRGLSYEQYF.